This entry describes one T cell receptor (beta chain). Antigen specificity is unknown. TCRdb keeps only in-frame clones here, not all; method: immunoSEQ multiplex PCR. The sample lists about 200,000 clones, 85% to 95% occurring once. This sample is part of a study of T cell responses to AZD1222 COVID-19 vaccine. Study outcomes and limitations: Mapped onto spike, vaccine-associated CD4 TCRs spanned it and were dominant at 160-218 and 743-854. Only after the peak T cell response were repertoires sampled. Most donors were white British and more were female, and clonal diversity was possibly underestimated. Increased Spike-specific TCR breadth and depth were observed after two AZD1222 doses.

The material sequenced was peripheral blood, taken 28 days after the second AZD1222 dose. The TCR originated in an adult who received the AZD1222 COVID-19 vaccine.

As DNA, the CDR3 is TGTGCCAGTAACGTCGTGGGGCGCTCCTACAATGAGCAGTTCTTC. Protein product: CASNVVGRSYNEQFF. The chain is built from TRBV19 and TRBJ2-1, with D possibly TRBD1 on 5 matching bases. The V and J ends lost 7 bases and 0 bases respectively, with 13 bases between them. The CDR3 sequence is 15 residues long. Germline V gene sequence: CDR1 LNHDA, CDR2 SQIVND (reference sequence).